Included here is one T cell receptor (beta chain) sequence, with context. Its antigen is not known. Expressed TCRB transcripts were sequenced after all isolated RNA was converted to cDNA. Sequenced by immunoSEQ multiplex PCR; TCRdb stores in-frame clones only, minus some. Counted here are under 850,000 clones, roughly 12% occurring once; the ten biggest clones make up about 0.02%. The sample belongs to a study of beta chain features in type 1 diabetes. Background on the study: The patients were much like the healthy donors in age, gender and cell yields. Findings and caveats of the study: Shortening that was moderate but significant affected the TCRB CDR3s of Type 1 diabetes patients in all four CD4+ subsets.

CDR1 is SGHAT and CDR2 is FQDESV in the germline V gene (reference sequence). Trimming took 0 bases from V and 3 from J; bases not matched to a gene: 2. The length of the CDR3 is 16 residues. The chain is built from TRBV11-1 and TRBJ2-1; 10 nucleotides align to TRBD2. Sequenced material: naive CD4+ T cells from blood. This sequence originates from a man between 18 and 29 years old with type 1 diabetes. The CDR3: CASSLAASGGYNEQFF. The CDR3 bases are TGTGCCAGCAGCTTAGCGGCTAGCGGGGGCTACAATGAGCAGTTCTTC. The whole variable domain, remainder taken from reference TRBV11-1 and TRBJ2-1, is EAEVAQSPRYKITEKSQAVAFWCDPISGHATLYWYRQILGQGPELLVQFQDESVVDDSQLPKDRFSAERLKGVDSTLKIQPAELGDSAMYLCASSLAASGGYNEQFFGPGTRLTVL.